This TCR beta chain was recorded in a study of T-cell memory formation after mild COVID-19. From the 5' RACE reads, TCRdb called clonotypes with MiXCR, one entry per CDR3 protein. Altogether 270,000 or so distinct CDR3 sequences are present, 16% being singletons, with the ten largest covering around 23%. V gave up 1 base and J gave up 3 bases, with 10 bases separating them. The CDR3 is 14 residues long. Germline values: CDR1 LGHDT, CDR2 YNNKEL (reference sequence). The chain is built from TRBV3-1 and TRBJ2-7, with D hard to call. The clonotype comes from a man younger than 35 who had mild COVID-19 (a few samples of this study predate the infection). Cell type and time point are not known. Sequenced: PBMCs or a T cell subset sorted from them (not recorded which). This chain's CDR3 is CASSQGHAVYEQYF. In nucleotides, the CDR3 is TGTGCCAGCAGCCAAGGTCACGCCGTCTACGAGCAGTACTTC.